A selection of T cell receptor beta chains follows, all from one sample in a study of blood T cell repertoires in COVID-19. The protocol was immunoSEQ multiplex PCR, while the TCRdb copy is restricted to in-frame clones and leaves out a portion. The sample shows about 97,000 clones, about 89% of them seen only once. The material sequenced was peripheral blood. The origin of the receptors is a human donor in a cohort sampled during active COVID-19. Both conserved end residues are part of each CDR3. A D gene is named only where the DNA matches it firmly. Some rows mark clone size as missing; the rest say once, few, many or name a class of expanded clone.

v_call: TRBV29-1
clone_size: NA
d_call: TRBD1
j_call: TRBJ1-3
cdr3_nt: TGCAGCGTGGGGATACAGGGGGCTAACACCATATATTTT
cdr3_aa: CSVGIQGANTIYF

v_call: TRBV11-2
clone_size: NA
d_call: NA
j_call: TRBJ2-1
cdr3_nt: TGTGCCAGCAGCTTTTACGGTTCCTTGGATGAGCAGTTCTTC
cdr3_aa: CASSFYGSLDEQFF

v_call: TRBV2
clone_size: NA
d_call: NA
j_call: TRBJ2-7
cdr3_nt: TGTGCCAGCAGTGAATCCGGTGTCGAGACCTACGAGCAGTACTTC
cdr3_aa: CASSESGVETYEQYF

v_call: TRBV5-1
clone_size: NA
d_call: NA
j_call: TRBJ2-3
cdr3_nt: TGCGCCAGCAGCTTTGCGGATACGCAGTATTTT
cdr3_aa: CASSFADTQYF

v_call: TRBV7-9
clone_size: NA
d_call: NA
j_call: TRBJ2-1
cdr3_nt: TGTGCCAGCAGCTTGGCCCGGGATGAGCAGTTCTTC
cdr3_aa: CASSLARDEQFF

v_call: TRBV27
clone_size: NA
d_call: NA
j_call: TRBJ1-3
cdr3_nt: TGTGCCAGCAGTTCCTTGACAAGCTCTGGAAACACCATATATTTT
cdr3_aa: CASSSLTSSGNTIYF

v_call: TRBV21-1
clone_size: NA
d_call: NA
j_call: TRBJ2-1
cdr3_nt: TGTGCCAGCAGCAAATCTTTCTTAGCGGGAGGATTGGGGTCCTACAATGAGCAGTTCTTC
cdr3_aa: CASSKSFLAGGLGSYNEQFF

v_call: TRBV7-9
clone_size: few
d_call: NA
j_call: TRBJ1-6
cdr3_nt: TGTGCCAGCAGGGGAGACGGTGGCACCCTCCACTTT
cdr3_aa: CASRGDGGTLHF

v_call: TRBV14
clone_size: NA
d_call: NA
j_call: TRBJ2-1
cdr3_nt: TGTGCCAGCAGCCAGCTTGTGCAGGACAGCATGTTCTTC
cdr3_aa: CASSQLVQDSMFF

v_call: TRBV4-2
clone_size: NA
d_call: NA
j_call: TRBJ1-3
cdr3_nt: TGTGCCAGCAGTAAATCGTCGGGGTCCTCTGGAAACACCATATATTTT
cdr3_aa: CASSKSSGSSGNTIYF

v_call: TRBV5-1
clone_size: NA
d_call: TRBD1
j_call: TRBJ1-4
cdr3_nt: TGCGCCAGCAGCCGGACAGGGGGAACTAATGAAAAACTGTTTTTT
cdr3_aa: CASSRTGGTNEKLFF

v_call: TRBV19
clone_size: NA
d_call: TRBD1
j_call: TRBJ1-1
cdr3_nt: TGTGCCAGTAGTGCTGACAGGGGGCTGGGGGGAGCCAACACTGAAGCTTTCTTT
cdr3_aa: CASSADRGLGGANTEAFF

v_call: TRBV4-3
clone_size: NA
d_call: TRBD2
j_call: TRBJ2-5
cdr3_nt: TGCGCCAGCAGCCAAGGCCTAGCGGTCCAAGAGACCCAGTACTTC
cdr3_aa: CASSQGLAVQETQYF

v_call: TRBV11-3
clone_size: NA
d_call: TRBD1
j_call: TRBJ2-5
cdr3_nt: TGTGCCAGCAGCTTAAGGACAGGGGGTCAAGAGACCCAGTACTTC
cdr3_aa: CASSLRTGGQETQYF

v_call: TRBV7-6
clone_size: NA
d_call: TRBD2
j_call: TRBJ2-7
cdr3_nt: TGTGCCAGCAGCTTAGAGACTAGCGGGTTCTCCTACGAGCAGTACTTC
cdr3_aa: CASSLETSGFSYEQYF

v_call: TRBV27
clone_size: NA
d_call: NA
j_call: TRBJ2-1
cdr3_nt: TGTGCCAGCAGTTTCGGGAGCTCCTACAATGAGCAGTTCTTC
cdr3_aa: CASSFGSSYNEQFF

v_call: TRBV4-1
clone_size: NA
d_call: NA
j_call: TRBJ1-4
cdr3_nt: TGCGCCAGCAGCCCAAGCAGGGGTTTGTTGGGCGTTACTAATGAAAAACTGTTTTTT
cdr3_aa: CASSPSRGLLGVTNEKLFF

v_call: TRBV5-4
clone_size: NA
d_call: TRBD1
j_call: TRBJ2-1
cdr3_nt: TGTGCCAGCAGCTCGGACAGGGGAGGCTACAATGAGCAGTTCTTC
cdr3_aa: CASSSDRGGYNEQFF

v_call: TRBV9
clone_size: once
d_call: TRBD2
j_call: TRBJ2-3
cdr3_nt: TGTGCCAGCAGCGTATCCCTTGTGACTAGCGGGAGCACAGATACGCAGTATTTT
cdr3_aa: CASSVSLVTSGSTDTQYF

v_call: TRBV2
clone_size: NA
d_call: NA
j_call: TRBJ2-7
cdr3_nt: TGTGCCGGCACGAGTGTCGCCTACGAGCAGTACTTC
cdr3_aa: CAGTSVAYEQYF

v_call: TRBV4-1
clone_size: NA
d_call: TRBD1
j_call: TRBJ1-2
cdr3_nt: TGCGCCAGCAGCCATGGACCCCGGGACAGGGTACACGGCTACACCTTC
cdr3_aa: CASSHGPRDRVHGYTF

v_call: TRBV4-1
clone_size: NA
d_call: NA
j_call: TRBJ2-7
cdr3_nt: TGCGCCAGCAGCCAAGGACAGGCGTCAAGCTCCTACGAGCAGTACTTC
cdr3_aa: CASSQGQASSSYEQYF

v_call: TRBV7-9
clone_size: NA
d_call: NA
j_call: TRBJ2-5
cdr3_nt: TGTGCCAGCAGCTTAGGGGGCGGGACTTCGCGGGGAGAGACCCAGTACTTC
cdr3_aa: CASSLGGGTSRGETQYF

v_call: TRBV19
clone_size: NA
d_call: NA
j_call: TRBJ1-2
cdr3_nt: TGTGCCAGTAATTGGAGTCCCTACTATGGCTACACCTTC
cdr3_aa: CASNWSPYYGYTF

v_call: TRBV9
clone_size: NA
d_call: NA
j_call: TRBJ2-7
cdr3_nt: TGTGCCAGCAGCGTAGCCGGAACGGGGGTCTACGAGCAGTACTTC
cdr3_aa: CASSVAGTGVYEQYF

v_call: TRBV3-1/TRBV3-2
clone_size: NA
d_call: TRBD2
j_call: TRBJ2-1
cdr3_nt: TGTGCCAGCAGCCAGGGAGCGGGGGTCTACAATGAGCAGTTCTTC
cdr3_aa: CASSQGAGVYNEQFF